This T cell receptor beta chain was identified in a study of T-cell reconstitution after alpha-beta-depleted transplantation in children. The study's findings and limits: Expanded graft clones, several hundred of them, were reportedly the source of alpha-beta T cells about two months after transplant.

This clonotype was seen a handful of times. As yet, its antigen is unknown. The V segment lost 4 bases and the J segment 4 bases; nucleotides outside the gene matches: 7. The CDR3 runs to 15 residues. CDR1 SGHRS and CDR2 YFSETQ come from the germline V gene. This sample's TCRbeta library carried unique molecular identifier barcodes. TCRdb recomputed calls from the PCR reads with MiXCR, one row per CDR3 protein. In the table there are some 200,000 distinct CDR3 sequences, 8.4% of which are singletons. The sample here was PBMCs, mostly from graft donor cells, taken 360 days after TCRalphabeta/CD19-depleted stem cell transplant. This TCR was sampled from a male patient between 2 and 9 years old who had a stem cell transplant for acute myeloid leukemia, so the T cells may come from the graft donor. This rearrangement joins TRBV5-1 to TRBJ2-3; 9 bases match TRBD2. In nucleotides, the CDR3 is TGCGCCAGCAGCAGCCCTAGCGGGGCCGCAGATACGCAGTATTTT. Residues: CASSSPSGAADTQYF.